Listed below are T cell receptor beta chains from one sample, sequenced in a study of T cell responses to AZD1222 COVID-19 vaccine. The data were produced by immunoSEQ multiplex PCR, yet TCRdb's version contains in-frame clones alone and is incomplete. The sample lists approximately 61,000 clones, around 85% occurring once. The sequences come from peripheral blood, collected 28 days after the second AZD1222 dose. These receptors were obtained from an adult who received the AZD1222 COVID-19 vaccine. Each CDR3 is given without its conserved first and last residue.

V gene: TRBV9
J gene: TRBJ2-3
CDR3 protein: ASSVGDGPAPDTQY

V gene: TRBV15
J gene: TRBJ1-5
CDR3 protein: ATSRDISQPQH

V gene: TRBV14
J gene: TRBJ2-7
CDR3 protein: ASSPNEGPKT

V gene: TRBV7-9
J gene: TRBJ2-7
CDR3 protein: ASSAPTGESSYEQY

V gene: TRBV7-2
J gene: TRBJ2-3
CDR3 protein: ASSSRLGGATDTQY

V gene: TRBV3-1/TRBV3-2
J gene: TRBJ1-2
CDR3 protein: ASSQDGGAYGYT

V gene: TRBV18
J gene: TRBJ2-3
CDR3 protein: ASSPLTTGGGDTQY

V gene: TRBV19
J gene: TRBJ1-2
CDR3 protein: ASSIPDRNYGYT

V gene: TRBV5-4
J gene: TRBJ2-7
CDR3 protein: ASSFGGRPLGSYEQY

V gene: TRBV3-1/TRBV3-2
J gene: TRBJ2-7
CDR3 protein: ASSPRTSGSYEQY

V gene: TRBV18
J gene: TRBJ2-3
CDR3 protein: ASSTTSTSSDTQY

V gene: TRBV18
J gene: TRBJ1-2
CDR3 protein: ASSPDRNYGYT

V gene: TRBV2
J gene: TRBJ2-5
CDR3 protein: ASSLRQGAETQY

V gene: TRBV19
J gene: TRBJ2-1
CDR3 protein: ASSIATGGTEQF

V gene: TRBV5-4
J gene: TRBJ2-7
CDR3 protein: ASSLRTGPSYEQY

V gene: TRBV20-1
J gene: TRBJ2-2
CDR3 protein: SASRTLTSGTTGELF

V gene: TRBV28
J gene: TRBJ2-7
CDR3 protein: ASSLWQGYEQY

V gene: TRBV7-7
J gene: TRBJ2-1
CDR3 protein: ASSLGLAGTDEQF

V gene: TRBV9
J gene: TRBJ1-6
CDR3 protein: ASSAVDRFNSPLH

V gene: TRBV6-5
J gene: TRBJ1-2
CDR3 protein: ASSYALQGAPYGYT

V gene: TRBV28
J gene: TRBJ2-7
CDR3 protein: ASSRSGSSYEQY

V gene: TRBV7-9
J gene: TRBJ1-1
CDR3 protein: ASTGQGEDTEAF

V gene: TRBV29-1
J gene: TRBJ2-2
CDR3 protein: SVRGVAGDYTGELF

V gene: TRBV4-3
J gene: TRBJ2-3
CDR3 protein: ASSQDAGANTDTQY

V gene: TRBV28
J gene: TRBJ2-7
CDR3 protein: ASSLSEPGSGEQY

V gene: TRBV27
J gene: TRBJ2-3
CDR3 protein: ASSSGQRDTQY

V gene: TRBV29-1
J gene: TRBJ2-7
CDR3 protein: SVRDRGRTSYEQY

V gene: TRBV7-2
J gene: TRBJ2-7
CDR3 protein: ASSLAGVYEQY

V gene: TRBV27
J gene: TRBJ2-1
CDR3 protein: ASSLSVFNEQF

V gene: TRBV28
J gene: TRBJ1-5
CDR3 protein: ASSPPGQGQPQH

V gene: TRBV15
J gene: TRBJ1-5
CDR3 protein: ATSRPLSGPNQPQH

V gene: TRBV27
J gene: TRBJ1-5
CDR3 protein: ASSSTGTREPQH

V gene: TRBV9
J gene: TRBJ2-7
CDR3 protein: ASSVGQGGFYEQY

V gene: TRBV10-3
J gene: TRBJ2-1
CDR3 protein: AISDEADSYNEQF

V gene: TRBV15
J gene: TRBJ2-5
CDR3 protein: ATSTERETQY

V gene: TRBV4-2
J gene: TRBJ1-1
CDR3 protein: ASSRDRTGTGGRDTEAF

V gene: TRBV28
J gene: TRBJ1-4
CDR3 protein: ASNGGARGEKLF

V gene: TRBV27
J gene: TRBJ2-6
CDR3 protein: ASREQGSGANVLT

V gene: TRBV19
J gene: TRBJ1-1
CDR3 protein: ASSMLTMNTEAF

V gene: TRBV5-1
J gene: TRBJ2-1
CDR3 protein: ASTLDSSSSYNEQF

V gene: TRBV4-3
J gene: TRBJ2-3
CDR3 protein: ASSQDGNRDTDTQY